This is a list of T cell receptor beta chains from one sample in a study of shared clonotypes between healthy human individuals. Method: immunoSEQ multiplex PCR; TCRdb's copy keeps in-frame clones and lacks some. The data show roughly 2.6 million clones, approximately 94% seen once. The sequenced sample was naive CD4+ T cells sorted from blood. The receptors derive from a man in his late teens or twenties in good health. The CDR3 runs from the conserved cysteine through the conserved F or W.

v_call: TRBV4-3
cdr3_aa: CASSHGQREVPYEQYF

v_call: TRBV6-5
cdr3_aa: CASRPHAGNTIYF

v_call: TRBV7-2
cdr3_aa: CASSRTILGGSLYNEQFF

v_call: TRBV20-1
cdr3_aa: CSAPAGGYTF

v_call: TRBV5-1
cdr3_aa: CASSPLGILGEKLFF

v_call: TRBV6-1
cdr3_aa: CASSERVTEYYEQYF

v_call: TRBV6-6
cdr3_aa: CASSDKSPLHF

v_call: TRBV5-1
cdr3_aa: CASKAGADYNEQFF

v_call: TRBV28
cdr3_aa: CASSQGGRSYEQYF

v_call: TRBV27
cdr3_aa: CASSLRYLGVGNQPQHF

v_call: TRBV11-2
cdr3_aa: CASRPDRSYEQYF

v_call: TRBV19
cdr3_aa: CASSFGQLTDTQYF

v_call: TRBV28
cdr3_aa: CASSPPGGADYGYTF

v_call: TRBV7-9
cdr3_aa: CASSPRQGRGTEAFF

v_call: TRBV10-1
cdr3_aa: CARNLLGGPTGELFF

v_call: TRBV4-3
cdr3_aa: CASSQEPAGGNYEQYF

v_call: TRBV5-4
cdr3_aa: CASSSPASGFEETQYF

v_call: TRBV28
cdr3_aa: CASNRNTGELFF

v_call: TRBV6-6
cdr3_aa: CASSPGGASGELFF

v_call: TRBV5-1
cdr3_aa: CASSLGPLYEQYF

v_call: TRBV7-9
cdr3_aa: CASSLAVGSYEQYF

v_call: TRBV2
cdr3_aa: CASSEAGGASGANVLTF

v_call: TRBV9
cdr3_aa: CASSRDRGGEKLFF

v_call: TRBV18
cdr3_aa: CASSPQSDYGYTF

v_call: TRBV7-2
cdr3_aa: CASSRDRVEQYF

v_call: TRBV11-2
cdr3_aa: CASSLIGQAGYEQYF

v_call: TRBV30
cdr3_aa: CAWSGYRRQETQYF

v_call: TRBV14
cdr3_aa: CASSQDYAVSYNEQFF

v_call: TRBV10-1
cdr3_aa: CASSESGGQEETQYF

v_call: TRBV9
cdr3_aa: CASSVAGGEVFNEQFF

v_call: TRBV6-5
cdr3_aa: CASSYSWGTNEKLFF

v_call: TRBV5-8
cdr3_aa: CASSHEGRISEKLFF

v_call: TRBV29-1
cdr3_aa: CSVARDSGNTIYF

v_call: TRBV19
cdr3_aa: CASSIAEAGDYYGYTF

v_call: TRBV7-8
cdr3_aa: CASSYTVTASTDTQYF

v_call: TRBV28
cdr3_aa: CASSFPRQGGTEAFF

v_call: TRBV23-1
cdr3_aa: CASSQPSGGCNQPQHF

v_call: TRBV29-1
cdr3_aa: CSVHRGSNEQFF

v_call: TRBV5-4
cdr3_aa: CASRSGGENYGYTF

v_call: TRBV6-5
cdr3_aa: CASSYRGTGMNTEAFF

v_call: TRBV27
cdr3_aa: CASSLLDKPIYF

v_call: TRBV7-2
cdr3_aa: CASSPGLLSSYNEQFF

v_call: TRBV5-6
cdr3_aa: CASSFGGLDGYTF

v_call: TRBV10-2
cdr3_aa: CASSEKRGGLWVETQYF

v_call: TRBV10-3
cdr3_aa: CAISESGVLTGELFF